This T cell receptor beta chain was sequenced for a study of cytomegalovirus exposure and HLA in healthy donors. Study as a whole: Out of fewer than 500 genotyped donors, about 76% belonged to the Caucasian-associated ancestry cluster.

V dropped 5 bases and J dropped 4; count of bases not matched to a gene: 2. This CDR3 contains 15 residues. Germline V gene lookup returns CDR1 SGDLS and CDR2 YYNGEE. Both 60 Vbeta primers and 13 Jbeta primers went into the PCR. The assay was immunoSEQ multiplex PCR, and TCRdb's table has in-frame clones only and misses some. Here the sample spans some 180,000 clones, just under 80% being singletons. Sequencing was performed on PBMCs. The rearrangement joins TRBV9 to TRBJ2-1; 14 nucleotides line up with TRBD2. The receptor's source is a woman between 25 and 40 years old in good health and CMV-seronegative. This CDR3 reads CASSGLAGGYNEQFF. CDR3 DNA: TGTGCCAGCAGTGGACTAGCGGGGGGTTACAATGAGCAGTTCTTC. The variable domain in full, with the rest retrieved from reference TRBV9 and TRBJ2-1, is DSGVTQTPKHLITATGQRVTLRCSPRSGDLSVYWYQQSLDQGLQFLIQYYNGEERAKGNILERFSAQQFPDLHSELNLSSLELGDSALYFCASSGLAGGYNEQFFGPGTRLTVL.